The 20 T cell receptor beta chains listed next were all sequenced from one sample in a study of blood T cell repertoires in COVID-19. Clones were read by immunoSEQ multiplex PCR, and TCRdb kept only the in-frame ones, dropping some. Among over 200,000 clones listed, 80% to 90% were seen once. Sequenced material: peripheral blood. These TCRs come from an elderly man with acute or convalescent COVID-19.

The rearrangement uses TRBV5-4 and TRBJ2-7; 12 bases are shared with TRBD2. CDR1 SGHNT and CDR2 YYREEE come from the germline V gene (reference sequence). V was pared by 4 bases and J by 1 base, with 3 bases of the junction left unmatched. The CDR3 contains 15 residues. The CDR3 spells CASSAGLAGSYEQYF. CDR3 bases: TGTGCCAGCAGCGCAGGACTAGCGGGGTCCTACGAGCAGTACTTC. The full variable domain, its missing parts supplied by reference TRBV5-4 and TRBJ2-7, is ETGVTQSPTHLIKTRGQQVTLRCSSQSGHNTVSWYQQALGQGPQFIFQYYREEENGRGNFPPRFSGLQFPNYSSELNVNALELDDSALYLCASSAGLAGSYEQYFGPGTRLTVT.

The CDR3 sequence is CAWRRAGSYNEQFF. The CDR3 DNA follows: TGTGCCTGGAGACGGGCGGGTTCCTACAATGAGCAGTTCTTC. The chain employs TRBV30 and TRBJ2-1; D is possibly TRBD2 (5 bases). V lost 3 bases and J 1 base, leaving 10 bases between the germline ends. CDR3 length equals 14 residues. Germline V gene sequence: CDR1 GTSNPN, CDR2 SVGIG (reference sequence).

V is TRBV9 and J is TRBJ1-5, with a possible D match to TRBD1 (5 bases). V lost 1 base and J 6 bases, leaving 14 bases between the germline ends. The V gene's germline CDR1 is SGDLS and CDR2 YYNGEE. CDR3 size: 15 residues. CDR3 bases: TGTGCCAGCAGCGTAAATTTCAGGGTTGGTCAGCCCCAGCATTTT. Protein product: CASSVNFRVGQPQHF.

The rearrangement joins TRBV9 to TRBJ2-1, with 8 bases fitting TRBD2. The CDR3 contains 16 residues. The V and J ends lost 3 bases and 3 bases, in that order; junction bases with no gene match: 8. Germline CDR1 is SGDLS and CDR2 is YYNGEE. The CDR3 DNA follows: TGTGCCAGCAGCGCCGACCGTCGGGGGGGCTACAATGAGCAGTTCTTC. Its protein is CASSADRRGGYNEQFF.

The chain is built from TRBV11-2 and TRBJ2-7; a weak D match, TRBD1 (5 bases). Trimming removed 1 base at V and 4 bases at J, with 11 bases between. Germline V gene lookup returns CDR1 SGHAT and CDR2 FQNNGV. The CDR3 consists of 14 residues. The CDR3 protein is CASSLVLTGYEQYF. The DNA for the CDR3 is TGTGCCAGCAGCTTAGTCCTTACAGGTTACGAGCAGTACTTC.

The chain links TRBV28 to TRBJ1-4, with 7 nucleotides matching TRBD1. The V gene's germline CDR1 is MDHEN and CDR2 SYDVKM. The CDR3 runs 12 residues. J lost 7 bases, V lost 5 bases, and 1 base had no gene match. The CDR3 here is CASSGTVEKLFF. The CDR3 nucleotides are TGTGCCAGCAGTGGGACAGTTGAAAAACTGTTTTTT.

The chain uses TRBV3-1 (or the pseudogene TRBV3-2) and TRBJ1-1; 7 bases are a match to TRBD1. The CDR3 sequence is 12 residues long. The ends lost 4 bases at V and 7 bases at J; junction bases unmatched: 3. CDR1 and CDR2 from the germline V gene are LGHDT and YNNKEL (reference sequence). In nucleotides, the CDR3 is TGTGCCAGCAGCCTGGGGACAGTTGAAGCTTTCTTT. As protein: CASSLGTVEAFF.

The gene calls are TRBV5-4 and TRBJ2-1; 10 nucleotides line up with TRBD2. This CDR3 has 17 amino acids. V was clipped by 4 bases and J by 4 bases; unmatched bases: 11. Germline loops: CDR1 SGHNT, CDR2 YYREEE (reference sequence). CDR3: CASSPHGAGGPYNEQFF. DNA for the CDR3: TGTGCCAGCAGCCCCCATGGAGCGGGAGGGCCTTACAATGAGCAGTTCTTC.

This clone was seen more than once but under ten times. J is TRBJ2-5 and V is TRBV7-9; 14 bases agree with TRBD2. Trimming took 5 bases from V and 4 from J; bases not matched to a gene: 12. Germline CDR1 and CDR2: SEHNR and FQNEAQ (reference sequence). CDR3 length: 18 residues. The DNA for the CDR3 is TGTGCCAGCAGCACGGGGACTAGCGGGGGACAACGGATAGAGACCCAGTACTTC. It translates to CASSTGTSGGQRIETQYF.

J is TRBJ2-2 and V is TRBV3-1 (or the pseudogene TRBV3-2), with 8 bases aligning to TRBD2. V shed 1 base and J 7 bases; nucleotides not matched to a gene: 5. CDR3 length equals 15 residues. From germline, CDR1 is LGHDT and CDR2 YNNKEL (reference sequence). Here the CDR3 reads CASSQAGGPHGELFF. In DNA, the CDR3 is TGTGCCAGCAGCCAAGCGGGGGGGCCTCACGGGGAGCTGTTTTTT.

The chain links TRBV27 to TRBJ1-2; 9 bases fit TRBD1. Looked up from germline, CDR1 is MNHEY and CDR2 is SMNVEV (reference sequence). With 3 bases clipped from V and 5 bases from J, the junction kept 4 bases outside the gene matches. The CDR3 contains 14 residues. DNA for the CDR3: TGTGCCAGCAGTTTTGACAGGGGGAGGTATGGCTACACCTTC. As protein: CASSFDRGRYGYTF.

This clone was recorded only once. In nucleotides, the CDR3 is TGTGCCAGCAGTTACCTCACGGGAGAGCAGTTCTTC. Residues: CASSYLTGEQFF. This chain joins TRBV27 and TRBJ2-1; a possible D gene is TRBD2 (5 bases). V shed 4 bases and J shed 10 bases, with 11 bases lying between them. Germline V gene lookup returns CDR1 MNHEY and CDR2 SMNVEV (reference sequence). This CDR3 is 12 amino acids long.

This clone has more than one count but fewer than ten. DNA for the CDR3: TGCGCCAGCAGCCCGGGCGGGACTTCGCAAGATACGCAGTATTTT. This gives the protein CASSPGGTSQDTQYF. The chain carries TRBV5-1 and TRBJ2-3; possible D gene TRBD2, 6 bases. The germline V gene encodes CDR1 SGHRS and CDR2 YFSETQ. This CDR3 contains 15 residues. V was trimmed by 4 bases and J by 5 bases, leaving 17 bases between them.

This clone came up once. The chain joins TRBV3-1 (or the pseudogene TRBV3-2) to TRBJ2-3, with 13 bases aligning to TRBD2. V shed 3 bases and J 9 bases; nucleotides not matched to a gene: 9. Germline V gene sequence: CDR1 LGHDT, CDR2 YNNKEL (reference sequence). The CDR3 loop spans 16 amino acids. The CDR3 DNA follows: TGTGCCAGCAGCCAGAGAACTAGCGGGGGGGCCAGGACGCAGTATTTT. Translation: CASSQRTSGGARTQYF.

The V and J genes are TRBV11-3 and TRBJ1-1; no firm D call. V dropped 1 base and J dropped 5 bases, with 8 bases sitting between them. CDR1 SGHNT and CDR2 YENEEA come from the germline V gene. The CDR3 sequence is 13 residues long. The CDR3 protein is CASSLGLRTEAFF. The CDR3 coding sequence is TGTGCCAGCAGCTTAGGCCTTAGAACTGAAGCTTTCTTT.

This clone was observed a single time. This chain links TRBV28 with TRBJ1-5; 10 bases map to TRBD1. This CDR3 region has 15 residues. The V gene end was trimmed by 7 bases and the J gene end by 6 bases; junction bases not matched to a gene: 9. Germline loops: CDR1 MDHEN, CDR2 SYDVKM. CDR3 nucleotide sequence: TGTGCCAGCAAAGGGACAGGGGAGAGGGGTCAGCCCCAGCATTTT. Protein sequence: CASKGTGERGQPQHF. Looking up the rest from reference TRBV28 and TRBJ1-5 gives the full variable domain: DVKVTQSSRYLVKRTGEKVFLECVQDMDHENMFWYRQDPGLGLRLIYFSYDVKMKEKGDIPEGYSVSREKKERFSLILESASTNQTSMYLCASKGTGERGQPQHFGDGTRLSIL.

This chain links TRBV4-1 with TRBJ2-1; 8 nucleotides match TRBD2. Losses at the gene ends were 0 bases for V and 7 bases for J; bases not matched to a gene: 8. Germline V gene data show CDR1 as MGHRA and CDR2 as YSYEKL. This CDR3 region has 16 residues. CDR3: CASSQENTAGVNEQFF. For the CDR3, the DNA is TGCGCCAGCAGCCAAGAAAATACAGCGGGGGTGAATGAGCAGTTCTTC.

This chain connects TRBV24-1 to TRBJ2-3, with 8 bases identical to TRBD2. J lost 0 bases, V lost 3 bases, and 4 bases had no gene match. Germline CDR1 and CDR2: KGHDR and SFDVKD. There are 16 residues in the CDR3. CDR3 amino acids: CATSDNSGTSTDTQYF. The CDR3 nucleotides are TGTGCCACCAGTGATAATAGCGGGACTAGCACAGATACGCAGTATTTT.

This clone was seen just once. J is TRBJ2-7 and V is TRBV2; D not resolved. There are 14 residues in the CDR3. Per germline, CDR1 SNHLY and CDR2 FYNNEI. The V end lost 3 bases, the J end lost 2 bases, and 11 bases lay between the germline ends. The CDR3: CASSDLVRPYEQYF. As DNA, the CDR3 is TGTGCCAGCAGTGATCTAGTCCGTCCCTACGAGCAGTACTTC.

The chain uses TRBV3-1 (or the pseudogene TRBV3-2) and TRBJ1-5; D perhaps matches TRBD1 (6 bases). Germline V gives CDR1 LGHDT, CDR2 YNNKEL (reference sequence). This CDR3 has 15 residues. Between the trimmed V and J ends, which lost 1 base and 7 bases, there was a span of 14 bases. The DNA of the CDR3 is TGTGCCAGCAGCCAAGGTTTCAGGGGAAAACAGCCCCAGCATTTT. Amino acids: CASSQGFRGKQPQHF.